A selection of T cell receptor beta chains follows, all from one sample in a study of blood T cell repertoires in COVID-19. Only in-frame clones appear in the TCRdb table, and some are missing; sequencing was by immunoSEQ multiplex PCR. The sample lists about 270,000 clones, over 75% occurring once. Sequencing used peripheral blood. Receptors were obtained from a human donor in a cohort sampled during active COVID-19. Both conserved end residues are part of each CDR3.

j_gene | v_gene | CDR3aa
TRBJ1-1 | TRBV5-1 | CASSLWQDTEAFF
TRBJ2-1 | TRBV18 | CASSPYGQSYNEQFF
TRBJ2-3 | TRBV18 | CASSPLSAGSTDTQYF
TRBJ2-2 | TRBV7-9 | CASSSRRGSGRGAGELFF
TRBJ2-1 | TRBV6-5 | CASRSAGGNNEQFF
TRBJ1-2 | TRBV9 | CASSVGTANYGYTF
TRBJ2-1 | TRBV6-5 | CASSYSGQGVNEQFF
TRBJ1-5 | TRBV28 | CASSFRQVPRGDQPQHF
TRBJ1-1 | TRBV5-5 | CASSLAHRTGVYTEAFF
TRBJ2-1 | TRBV19 | CASSSRDWLTSSYNEQFF
TRBJ1-4 | TRBV2 | CASSREGGSEKLFF
TRBJ2-6 | TRBV19 | CASSKLSGANVLTF
TRBJ1-4 | TRBV5-1 | CASSSRGRGEKLFF
TRBJ1-2 | TRBV5-8 | CASSSAGRDIYGYTF
TRBJ1-1 | TRBV7-9 | CASSPTGNTEAFF
TRBJ2-1 | TRBV3-1/TRBV3-2 | CASSRSGQANNEQFF
TRBJ2-3 | TRBV9 | CASSRLAGGGTDTQYF
TRBJ2-5 | TRBV7-6 | CASSGGRTSGKETQYF
TRBJ2-7 | TRBV19 | CASSIGGMYGQYF
TRBJ2-1 | TRBV3-1/TRBV3-2 | CASSQGVTQGNEQFF
TRBJ1-5 | TRBV5-1 | CASSRGTNQPQHF
TRBJ2-2 | TRBV24-1 | CATSDRNGGATGELFF
TRBJ1-6 | TRBV4-1 | CASSQDPGGANNSPLHF
TRBJ2-7 | TRBV11-2 | CASSLEAPHRAYEQYF